This T cell receptor beta chain appears in the sequencing data of a study of monozygotic twins with inflammatory bowel disease. Germline CDR1 reads KGHSH; CDR2 reads LQKENI. The CDR3 consists of 15 residues. One entry per CDR3 protein, without DNA, is what TCRdb gives after re-calling the 5' RACE reads. The listing records approximately 210,000 distinct CDR3 sequences. What was sequenced was blood. This clonotype was sampled from a human donor with ulcerative colitis or Crohn's disease, or a healthy co-twin of an affected twin (not recorded which). The chain has TRBV18 and TRBJ2-1; the D call of TRBD2 rests on TCRdb alone, since no DNA is present to check it. CDR3 sequence reads: CASSSGLANSNEQFF.